The TCR beta chain described here comes from a study of blood T cell repertoires in COVID-19. Overall study context: Nucleic acid was either cDNA or gDNA, and it came from T cells, B-cell-depleted T cells, or PBMCs.

How the authors handled the data: Amplified reference gene primers provided the basis for estimating nucleated cell counts. The method was immunoSEQ multiplex PCR; TCRdb's version includes in-frame clones alone and lacks a portion of them. The V and J calls and clone size were taken over from that table, and D and trimming were inferred from the DNA. The data show about 220,000 clones, with 70% to 85% seen just once and approximately 1.2% held by the top ten. The CDR3 contains 12 residues. The V gene lost 5 bases and the J gene lost 6 bases, with 8 bases spanning the gap. The germline V gene has CDR1 SGHTA and CDR2 FQGTGA. In terms of age and location, participants ranged from roughly 18 to 95 years and lived in roughly 22 US areas. Membership in each cohort depended on participant-reported clinical history.

The receptor's source is a woman between 35 and 50 years old with acute COVID-19. The rearrangement links TRBV7-3 to TRBJ2-1; D not certain. Sequenced material: PBMCs or T cells enriched from blood (not recorded which). This CDR3 reads CASSPLFNEQFF. Here the CDR3 DNA reads TGTGCCAGCAGCCCCCTTTTCAATGAGCAGTTCTTC. Combining the CDR3 with reference TRBV7-3 and TRBJ2-1 gives the whole variable domain GAGVSQTPSNKVTEKGKYVELRCDPISGHTALYWYRQSLGQGPEFLIYFQGTGAADDSGLPNDRFFAVRPEGSVSTLKIQRTERGDSAVYLCASSPLFNEQFFGPGTRLTVL.